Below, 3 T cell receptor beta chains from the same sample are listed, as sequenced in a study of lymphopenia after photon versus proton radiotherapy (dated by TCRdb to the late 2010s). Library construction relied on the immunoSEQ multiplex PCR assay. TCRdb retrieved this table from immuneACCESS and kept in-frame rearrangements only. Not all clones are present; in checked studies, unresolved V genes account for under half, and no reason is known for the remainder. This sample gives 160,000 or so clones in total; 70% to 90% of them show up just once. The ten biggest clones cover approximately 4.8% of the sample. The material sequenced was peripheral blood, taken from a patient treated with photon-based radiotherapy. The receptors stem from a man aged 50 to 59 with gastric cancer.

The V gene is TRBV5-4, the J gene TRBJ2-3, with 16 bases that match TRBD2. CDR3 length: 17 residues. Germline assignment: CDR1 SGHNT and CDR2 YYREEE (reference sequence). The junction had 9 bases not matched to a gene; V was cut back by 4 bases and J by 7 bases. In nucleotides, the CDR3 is TGTGCCAGCAGCGCCGCCGGGACTAGCGGGAGGGCAAATACGCAGTATTTT. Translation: CASSAAGTSGRANTQYF. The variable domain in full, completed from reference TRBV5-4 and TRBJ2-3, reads ETGVTQSPTHLIKTRGQQVTLRCSSQSGHNTVSWYQQALGQGPQFIFQYYREEENGRGNFPPRFSGLQFPNYSSELNVNALELDDSALYLCASSAAGTSGRANTQYFGPGTRLTVL.

CDR3 in amino acids: CASRRVRTDTQYF. CDR3 DNA sequence: TGTGCCAGCAGGAGGGTCCGCACAGATACGCAGTATTTT. The rearrangement links TRBV6-5 to TRBJ2-3, with D tentatively TRBD2 (5 bases). Trimming pared 6 bases from V and 1 base from J, leaving 8 bases between. Germline V gene sequence: CDR1 MNHEY, CDR2 SVGAGI. CDR3 size: 13 residues.

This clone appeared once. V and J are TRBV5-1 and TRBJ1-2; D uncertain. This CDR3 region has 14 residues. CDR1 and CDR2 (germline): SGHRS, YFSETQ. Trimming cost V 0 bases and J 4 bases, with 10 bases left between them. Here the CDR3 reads CASSLDRKPYGYTF. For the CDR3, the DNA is TGCGCCAGCAGCTTGGATAGGAAACCCTATGGCTACACCTTC.